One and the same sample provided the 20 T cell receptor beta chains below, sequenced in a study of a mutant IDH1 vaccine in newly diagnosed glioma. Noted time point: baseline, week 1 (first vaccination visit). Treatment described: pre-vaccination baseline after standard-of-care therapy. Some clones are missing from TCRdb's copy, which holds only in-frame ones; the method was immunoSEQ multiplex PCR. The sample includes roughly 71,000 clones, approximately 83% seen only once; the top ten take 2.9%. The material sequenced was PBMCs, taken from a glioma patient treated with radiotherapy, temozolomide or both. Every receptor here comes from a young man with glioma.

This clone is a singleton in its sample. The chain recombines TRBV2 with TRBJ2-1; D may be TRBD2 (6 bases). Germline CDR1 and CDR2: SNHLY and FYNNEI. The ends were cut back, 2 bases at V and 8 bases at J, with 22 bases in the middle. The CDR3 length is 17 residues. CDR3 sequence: CASSEIVGGVKFDEQFF. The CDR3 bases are TGTGCCAGCAGTGAAATTGTTGGCGGGGTGAAGTTTGATGAGCAGTTCTTC.

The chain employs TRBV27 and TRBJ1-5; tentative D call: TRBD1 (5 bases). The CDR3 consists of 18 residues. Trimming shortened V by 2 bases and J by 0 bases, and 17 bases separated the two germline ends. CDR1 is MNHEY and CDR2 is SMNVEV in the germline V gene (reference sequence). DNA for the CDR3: TGTGCCAGCAGTTTACGAGGGGTTGGGATCTATAGCAATCAGCCCCAGCATTTT. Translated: CASSLRGVGIYSNQPQHF.

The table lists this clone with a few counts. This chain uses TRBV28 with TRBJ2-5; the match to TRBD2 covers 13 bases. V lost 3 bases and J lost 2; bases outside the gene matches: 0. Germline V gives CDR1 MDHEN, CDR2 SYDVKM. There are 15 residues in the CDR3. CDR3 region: CASSLTSGGQETQYF. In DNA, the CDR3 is TGTGCCAGCAGTTTGACTAGCGGGGGGCAAGAGACCCAGTACTTC.

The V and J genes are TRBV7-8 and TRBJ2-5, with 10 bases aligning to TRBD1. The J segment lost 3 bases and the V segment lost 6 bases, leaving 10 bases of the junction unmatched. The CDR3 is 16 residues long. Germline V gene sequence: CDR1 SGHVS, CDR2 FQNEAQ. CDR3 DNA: TGTGCCAGCAGTCCGAGTACCGGGACAGGGGAAGAGACCCAGTACTTC. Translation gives CASSPSTGTGEETQYF.

CDR3: CASSYRGRETQYF. CDR3 coding DNA: TGCGCCAGCAGCTACCGGGGACGAGAGACCCAGTACTTC. The V and J genes are TRBV5-1 and TRBJ2-5; D is possibly TRBD1 or TRBD2 (5 bases each). The CDR3 is 13 residues long. Trimming left V 3 bases short and J 4 bases short, with 10 bases between. Germline V gene data show CDR1 as SGHRS and CDR2 as YFSETQ.

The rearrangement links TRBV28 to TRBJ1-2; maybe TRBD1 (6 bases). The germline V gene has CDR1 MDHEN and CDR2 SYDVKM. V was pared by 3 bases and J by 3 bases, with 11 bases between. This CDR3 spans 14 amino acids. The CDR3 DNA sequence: TGTGCCAGCAGTTTCTCCGGACAGTACTATGGCTACACCTTC. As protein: CASSFSGQYYGYTF.

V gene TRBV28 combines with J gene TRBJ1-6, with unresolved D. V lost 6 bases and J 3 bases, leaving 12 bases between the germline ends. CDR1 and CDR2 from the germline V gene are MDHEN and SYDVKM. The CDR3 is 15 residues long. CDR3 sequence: CASSARKGYNSPLHF. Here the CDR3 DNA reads TGTGCCAGCAGCGCTAGAAAGGGCTATAATTCACCCCTCCACTTT.

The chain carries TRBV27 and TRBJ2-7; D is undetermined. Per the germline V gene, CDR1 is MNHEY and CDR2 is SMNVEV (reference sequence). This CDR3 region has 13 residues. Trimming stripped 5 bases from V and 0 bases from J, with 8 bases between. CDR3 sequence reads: CASSQASSYEQYF. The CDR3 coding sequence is TGTGCCAGCAGTCAGGCTAGCTCCTACGAGCAGTACTTC.

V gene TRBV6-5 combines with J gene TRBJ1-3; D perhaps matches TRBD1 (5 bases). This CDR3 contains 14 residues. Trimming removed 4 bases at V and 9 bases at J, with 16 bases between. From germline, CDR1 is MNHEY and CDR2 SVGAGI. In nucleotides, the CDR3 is TGTGCCAGCAGTTGGGGGGGTCCGGGCGGCACCATATATTTT. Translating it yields CASSWGGPGGTIYF.

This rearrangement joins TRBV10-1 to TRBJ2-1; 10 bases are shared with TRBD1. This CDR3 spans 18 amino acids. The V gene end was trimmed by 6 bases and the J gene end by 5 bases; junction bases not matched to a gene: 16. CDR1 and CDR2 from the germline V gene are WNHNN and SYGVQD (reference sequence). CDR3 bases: TGCGCCAGCAGCCCAGTCCCGGGACAGGGGCAAGGGCACAATGAGCAGTTCTTC. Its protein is CASSPVPGQGQGHNEQFF.

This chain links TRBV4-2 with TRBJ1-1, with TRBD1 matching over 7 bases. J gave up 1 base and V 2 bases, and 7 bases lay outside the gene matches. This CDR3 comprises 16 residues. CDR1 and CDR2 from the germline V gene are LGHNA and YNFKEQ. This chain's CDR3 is CASSQLRTGPNTEAFF. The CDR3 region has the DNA TGTGCCAGCAGCCAACTTCGGACAGGCCCGAACACTGAAGCTTTCTTT.

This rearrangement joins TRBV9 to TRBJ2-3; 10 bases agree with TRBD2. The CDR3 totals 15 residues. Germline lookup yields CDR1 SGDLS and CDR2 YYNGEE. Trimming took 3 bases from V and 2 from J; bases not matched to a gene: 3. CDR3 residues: CASSGLAGATDTQYF. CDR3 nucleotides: TGTGCCAGCAGCGGGCTAGCGGGGGCCACAGATACGCAGTATTTT.

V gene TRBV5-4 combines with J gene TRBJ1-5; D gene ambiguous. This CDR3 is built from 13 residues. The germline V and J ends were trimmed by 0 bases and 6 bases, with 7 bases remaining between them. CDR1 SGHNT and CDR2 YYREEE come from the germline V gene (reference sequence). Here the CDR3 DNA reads TGTGCCAGCAGCTTGGAATCAGTTCAGCCCCAGCATTTT. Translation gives CASSLESVQPQHF.

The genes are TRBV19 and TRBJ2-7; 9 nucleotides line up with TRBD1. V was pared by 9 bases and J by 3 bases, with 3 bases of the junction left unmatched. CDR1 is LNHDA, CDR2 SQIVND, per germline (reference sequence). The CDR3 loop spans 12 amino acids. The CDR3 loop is CASGDRVYEQYF. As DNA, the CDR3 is TGTGCCAGCGGGGACAGGGTCTACGAGCAGTACTTC.

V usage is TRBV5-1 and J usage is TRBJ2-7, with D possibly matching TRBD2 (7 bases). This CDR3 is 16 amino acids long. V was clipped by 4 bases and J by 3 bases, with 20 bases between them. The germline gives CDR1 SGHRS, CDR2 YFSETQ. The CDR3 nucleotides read TGCGCCAGCAGCGCGGGGGACCCGGGGGGCGTCTACGAGCAGTACTTC. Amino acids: CASSAGDPGGVYEQYF. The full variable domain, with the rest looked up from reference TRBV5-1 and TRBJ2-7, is KAGVTQTPRYLIKTRGQQVTLSCSPISGHRSVSWYQQTPGQGLQFLFEYFSETQRNKGNFPGRFSGRQFSNSRSEMNVSTLELGDSALYLCASSAGDPGGVYEQYFGPGTRLTVT.

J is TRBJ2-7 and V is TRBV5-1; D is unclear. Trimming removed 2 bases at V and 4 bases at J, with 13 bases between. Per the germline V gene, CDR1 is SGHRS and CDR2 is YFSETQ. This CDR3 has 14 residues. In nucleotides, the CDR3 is TGCGCCAGCAGCTTCGCTAGGTCCTCATACGAGCAGTACTTC. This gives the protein CASSFARSSYEQYF.

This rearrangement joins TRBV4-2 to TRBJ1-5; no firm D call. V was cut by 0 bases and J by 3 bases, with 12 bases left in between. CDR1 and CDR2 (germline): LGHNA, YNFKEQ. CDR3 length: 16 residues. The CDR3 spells CASSQEARKYNQPQHF. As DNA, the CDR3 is TGTGCCAGCAGCCAAGAAGCTCGCAAATACAATCAGCCCCAGCATTTT.

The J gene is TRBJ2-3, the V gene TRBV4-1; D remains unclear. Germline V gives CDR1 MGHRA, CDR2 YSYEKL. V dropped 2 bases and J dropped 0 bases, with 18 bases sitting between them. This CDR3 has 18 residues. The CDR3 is CASSQPLANLGSTDTQYF. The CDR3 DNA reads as TGCGCCAGCAGCCAACCCTTGGCAAACTTGGGGAGCACAGATACGCAGTATTTT.

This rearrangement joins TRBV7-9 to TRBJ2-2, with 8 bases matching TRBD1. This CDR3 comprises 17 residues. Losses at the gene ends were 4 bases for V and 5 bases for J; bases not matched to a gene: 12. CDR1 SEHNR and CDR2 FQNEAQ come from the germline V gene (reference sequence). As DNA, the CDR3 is TGTGCCAGCAGCTCTAGTCACAGGGGGTTAACGACCGGGGAGCTGTTTTTT. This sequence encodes CASSSSHRGLTTGELFF.

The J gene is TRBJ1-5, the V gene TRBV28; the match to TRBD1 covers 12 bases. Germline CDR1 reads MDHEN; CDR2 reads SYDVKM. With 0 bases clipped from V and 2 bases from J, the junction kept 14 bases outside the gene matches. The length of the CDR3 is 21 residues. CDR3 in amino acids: CASSLWFLGTGGAEGNQPQHF. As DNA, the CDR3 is TGTGCCAGCAGTTTATGGTTTTTGGGGACAGGGGGCGCGGAAGGCAATCAGCCCCAGCATTTT.